Listed here are 11 T cell receptor beta chains from one sample, sequenced in a study of CD8 T cells in Susac syndrome. Random hexamers were used to reverse transcribe an amount of about 0.45 to 1 ug RNA. TCRdb independently ran MiXCR on the immunoSEQ multiplex PCR reads; one entry per CDR3 protein. This table holds 140,000 or so distinct CDR3 sequences, approximately 95% found once. Specimen: CD4+ T cells from PBMCs. All receptors come from a human donor with multiple sclerosis.

This chain connects TRBV29-1 to TRBJ2-7, with 7 bases that match TRBD1. CDR1 is SQVTM and CDR2 is ANQGSEA in the germline V gene. The CDR3 runs to 16 residues. The trim removed 4 bases at V and 3 bases at J, leaving 15 bases unmatched. The chain's CDR3 is CSVALGFGPGGYEQYF. For the CDR3, the DNA is TGCAGCGTTGCCTTGGGATTTGGGCCAGGGGGCTACGAGCAGTACTTC.

V is TRBV5-1 and J is TRBJ1-2; perhaps TRBD1 as D (6 bases). Germline lookup yields CDR1 SGHRS and CDR2 YFSETQ. The CDR3 is made up of 13 amino acids. V was trimmed by 4 bases and J by 3 bases, leaving 10 bases between them. The CDR3 sequence is CASSGDIYYGYTF. CDR3 bases: TGCGCCAGCAGCGGGGACATATACTATGGCTACACCTTC.

Comment on this clonotype: At one end, the junction sequence differs from germline, possibly due to a read error. The gene calls are TRBV20-1 and TRBJ1-5; 7 bases agree with TRBD1. The CDR3 spans 15 residues. Germline CDR1 is DFQATT and CDR2 is SNEGSKA (reference sequence). CDR3 sequence (DNA): TGCAGTGCGAGAGGGCAGGGGGGGAGCAATCAGCCCCAGCATTTT. It codes for CSARGQGGSNQPQHF.

The rearrangement joins TRBV3-1 to TRBJ2-3, with D unresolved. Per the germline V gene, CDR1 is LGHDT and CDR2 is YNNKEL (reference sequence). The CDR3 contains 13 residues. The V gene lost 3 bases and the J gene lost 6 bases, with 10 bases spanning the gap. The DNA for the CDR3 is TGTGCCAGCAGCCACCCCGTTCTCGATACGCAGTATTTT. It translates to CASSHPVLDTQYF.

This rearrangement joins TRBV5-1 to TRBJ2-7, with D perhaps TRBD1 or TRBD2 (6 bases each). Trimming took 0 bases from V and 7 from J, leaving 14 bases between them. The CDR3 runs to 14 residues. Per the germline V gene, CDR1 is SGHRS and CDR2 is YFSETQ. CDR3: CASSLALGAGEQYF. The CDR3 nucleotides are TGCGCCAGCAGCTTGGCTCTGGGGGCGGGAGAGCAGTACTTC.

This clonotype was seen once. The CDR3 sequence is CASSPPGTSGQTQYF. In nucleotides, the CDR3 is TGTGCCAGCTCACCTCCCGGGACTAGCGGTCAGACCCAGTACTTC. The chain combines TRBV18 with TRBJ2-5, with 11 bases aligning to TRBD2. CDR1 KGHSH and CDR2 LQKENI come from the germline V gene. V shed 3 bases, J shed 6 bases, and the junction held 6 bases outside the gene matches. This CDR3 has 15 residues.

The chain is built from TRBV3-1 and TRBJ2-1, with TRBD2 identical over 9 bases. Germline values: CDR1 LGHDT, CDR2 YNNKEL (reference sequence). This CDR3 is 16 amino acids long. Trimming cost V 0 bases and J 8 bases; bases outside gene matches: 8. The CDR3: CASSQDLGLATDEQFF. CDR3 in DNA: TGTGCCAGCAGCCAAGATCTAGGACTAGCGACAGATGAGCAGTTCTTC.

J is TRBJ2-3 and V is TRBV15, with 13 positions matching TRBD2. Germline CDR1 reads LNHNV; CDR2 reads YYDKDF (reference sequence). V lost 2 bases, J lost 0 bases, and 5 bases stayed unmatched. CDR3 length: 18 amino acids. CDR3 coding DNA: TGTGCCACCAGCAGAAAGGGGACTAGCGGGGCTAGCACAGATACGCAGTATTTT. Protein product: CATSRKGTSGASTDTQYF. Combining the CDR3 with reference TRBV15 and TRBJ2-3 gives the whole variable domain DAMVIQNPRYQVTQFGKPVTLSCSQTLNHNVMYWYQQKSSQAPKLLFHYYDKDFNNEADTPDNFQSRRPNTSFCFLDIRSPGLGDTAMYLCATSRKGTSGASTDTQYFGPGTRLTVL.

The V gene is TRBV9, the J gene TRBJ2-1; 10 bases are a match to TRBD1. CDR3 length: 16 residues. With 0 bases clipped from V and 9 bases from J, the junction kept 9 bases outside the gene matches. Per the germline V gene, CDR1 is SGDLS and CDR2 is YYNGEE. The CDR3 is CASSVVGTGVLREQFF. The CDR3 DNA reads as TGTGCCAGCAGCGTAGTGGGGACAGGGGTTTTACGTGAGCAGTTCTTC.

The V and J genes are TRBV27 and TRBJ1-5; a weak D match, TRBD1 (6 bases). The CDR3 spans 14 residues. Germline loops: CDR1 MNHEY, CDR2 SMNVEV (reference sequence). The ends were cut back, 6 bases at V and 3 bases at J, with 12 bases in the middle. The DNA for the CDR3 is TGTGCCAGCAGCCCAGACAGGTTCAATCAGCCCCAGCATTTT. Its translation: CASSPDRFNQPQHF.

The V gene is TRBV9, the J gene TRBJ2-2, with D tentatively TRBD1 (6 bases). CDR3 length equals 14 residues. The germline V and J ends were trimmed by 4 bases and 4 bases, with 11 bases remaining between them. The germline CDR1 and CDR2 sequences are SGDLS and YYNGEE. The CDR3 spells CASSRGSSTGELFF. The DNA of the CDR3 is TGTGCCAGCAGCAGGGGGTCAAGCACCGGGGAGCTGTTTTTT.